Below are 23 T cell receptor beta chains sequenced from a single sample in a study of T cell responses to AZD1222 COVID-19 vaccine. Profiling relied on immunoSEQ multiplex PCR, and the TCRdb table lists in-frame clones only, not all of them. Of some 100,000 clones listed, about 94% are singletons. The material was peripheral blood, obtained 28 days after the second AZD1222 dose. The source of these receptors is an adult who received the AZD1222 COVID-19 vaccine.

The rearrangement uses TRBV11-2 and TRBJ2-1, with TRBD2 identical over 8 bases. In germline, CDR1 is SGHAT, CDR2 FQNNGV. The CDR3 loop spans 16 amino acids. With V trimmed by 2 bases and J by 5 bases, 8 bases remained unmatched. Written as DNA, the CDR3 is TGTGCCAGCAGCTTACGCGGTAGCGGGACCAACAATGAGCAGTTCTTC. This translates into CASSLRGSGTNNEQFF.

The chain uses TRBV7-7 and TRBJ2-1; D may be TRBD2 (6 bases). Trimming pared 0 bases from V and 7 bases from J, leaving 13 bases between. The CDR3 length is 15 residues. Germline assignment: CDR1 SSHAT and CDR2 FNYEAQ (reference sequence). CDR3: CASSLAPGEANEQFF. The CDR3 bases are TGTGCCAGCAGCTTAGCGCCGGGGGAGGCGAATGAGCAGTTCTTC.

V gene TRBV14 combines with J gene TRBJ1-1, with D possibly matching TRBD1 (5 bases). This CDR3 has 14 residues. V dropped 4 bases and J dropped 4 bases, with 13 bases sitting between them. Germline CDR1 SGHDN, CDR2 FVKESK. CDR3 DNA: TGTGCCAGCAGCCTTCAGGGCGTTCGCACTGAAGCTTTCTTT. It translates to CASSLQGVRTEAFF.

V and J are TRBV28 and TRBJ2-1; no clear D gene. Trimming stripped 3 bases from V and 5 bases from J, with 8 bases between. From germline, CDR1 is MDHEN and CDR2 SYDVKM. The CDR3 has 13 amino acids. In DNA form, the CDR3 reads TGTGCCAGCAGTTTGGCCGGAGACAATGAGCAGTTCTTC. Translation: CASSLAGDNEQFF.

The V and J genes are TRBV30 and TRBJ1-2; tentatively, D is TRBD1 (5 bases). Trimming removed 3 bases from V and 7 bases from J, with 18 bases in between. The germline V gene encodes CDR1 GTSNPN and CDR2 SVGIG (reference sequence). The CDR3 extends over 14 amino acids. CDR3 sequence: CAWRGAISRSGYTF. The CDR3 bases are TGTGCCTGGAGAGGGGCAATAAGTCGGAGTGGCTACACCTTC.

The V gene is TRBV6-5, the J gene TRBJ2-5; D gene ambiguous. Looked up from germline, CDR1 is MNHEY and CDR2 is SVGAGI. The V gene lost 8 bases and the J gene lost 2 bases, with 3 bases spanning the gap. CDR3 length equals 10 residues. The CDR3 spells CASSQETQYF. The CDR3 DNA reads TGTGCCAGCTCTCAAGAGACCCAGTACTTC.

The CDR3 sequence: CASSTKPTGVPLSYEQYF. In DNA, the CDR3 is TGCGCCAGCAGCACCAAACCGACAGGGGTTCCCCTCTCCTACGAGCAGTACTTC. V is TRBV5-1 and J is TRBJ2-7; 8 bases fit TRBD1. V was pared by 4 bases and J by 0 bases, with 15 bases of the junction left unmatched. Germline loops: CDR1 SGHRS, CDR2 YFSETQ. The CDR3 has 18 residues.

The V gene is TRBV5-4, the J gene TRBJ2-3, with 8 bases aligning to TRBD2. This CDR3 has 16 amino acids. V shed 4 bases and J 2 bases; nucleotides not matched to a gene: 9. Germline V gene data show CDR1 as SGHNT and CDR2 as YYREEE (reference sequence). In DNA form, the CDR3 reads TGTGCCAGCAGCCCGGGGCGGGGGGCGCCCACAGATACGCAGTATTTT. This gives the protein CASSPGRGAPTDTQYF.

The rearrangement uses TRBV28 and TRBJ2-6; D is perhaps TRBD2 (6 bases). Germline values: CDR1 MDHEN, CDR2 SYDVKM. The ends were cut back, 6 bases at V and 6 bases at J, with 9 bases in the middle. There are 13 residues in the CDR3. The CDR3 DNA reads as TGTGCCAGCAGGGGAGGTGAGGCCAACGTCCTGACTTTC. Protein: CASRGGEANVLTF.

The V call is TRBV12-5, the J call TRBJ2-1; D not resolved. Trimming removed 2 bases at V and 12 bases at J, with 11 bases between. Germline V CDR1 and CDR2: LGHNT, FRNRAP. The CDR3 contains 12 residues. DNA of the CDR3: TGTGCTAGTGGTTTGTCCTCAGTGGGGCAGTTCTTC. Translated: CASGLSSVGQFF. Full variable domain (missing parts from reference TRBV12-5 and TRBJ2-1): DARVTQTPRHKVTEMGQEVTMRCQPILGHNTVFWYRQTMMQGLELLAYFRNRAPLDDSGMPKDRFSAEMPDATLATLKIQPSEPRDSAVYFCASGLSSVGQFFGPGTRLTVL.

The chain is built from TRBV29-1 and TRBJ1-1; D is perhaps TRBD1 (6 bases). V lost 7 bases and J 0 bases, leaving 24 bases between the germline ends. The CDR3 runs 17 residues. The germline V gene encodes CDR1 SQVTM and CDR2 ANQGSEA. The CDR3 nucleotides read TGCAGCGCCATGGGGGGCGCAGAATTAATCATGAACACTGAAGCTTTCTTT. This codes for CSAMGGAELIMNTEAFF.

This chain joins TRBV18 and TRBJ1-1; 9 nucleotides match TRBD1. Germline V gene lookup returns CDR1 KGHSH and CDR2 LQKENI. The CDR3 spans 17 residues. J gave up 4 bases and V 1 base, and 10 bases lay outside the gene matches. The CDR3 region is CASSPRRQGEGSTEAFF. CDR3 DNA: TGTGCCAGCTCACCACGAAGACAGGGGGAAGGGAGCACTGAAGCTTTCTTT.

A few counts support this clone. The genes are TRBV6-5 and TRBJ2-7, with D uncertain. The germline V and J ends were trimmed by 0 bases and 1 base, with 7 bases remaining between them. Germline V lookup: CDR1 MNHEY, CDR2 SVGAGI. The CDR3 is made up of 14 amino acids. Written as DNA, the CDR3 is TGTGCCAGCAGTTACTCGAAGTGGTCCTACGAGCAGTACTTC. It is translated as CASSYSKWSYEQYF.

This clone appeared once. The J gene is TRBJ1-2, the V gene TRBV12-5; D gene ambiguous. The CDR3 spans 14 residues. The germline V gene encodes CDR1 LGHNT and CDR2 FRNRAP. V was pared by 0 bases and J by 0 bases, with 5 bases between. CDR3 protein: CASGLVVSNYGYTF. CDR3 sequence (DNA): TGTGCTAGTGGTTTGGTCGTATCTAACTATGGCTACACCTTC.

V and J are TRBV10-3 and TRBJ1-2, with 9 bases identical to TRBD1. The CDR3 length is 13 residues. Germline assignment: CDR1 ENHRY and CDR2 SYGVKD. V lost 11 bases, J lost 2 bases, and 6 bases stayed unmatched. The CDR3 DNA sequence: TGTGCCTCCGGGACAGGGAGCAACTATGGCTACACCTTC. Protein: CASGTGSNYGYTF.

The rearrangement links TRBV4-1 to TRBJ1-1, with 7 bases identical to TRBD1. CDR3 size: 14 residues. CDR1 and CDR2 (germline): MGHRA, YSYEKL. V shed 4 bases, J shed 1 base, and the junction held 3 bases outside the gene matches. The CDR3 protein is CASSLGQKNTEAFF. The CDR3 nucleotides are TGCGCCAGCAGCCTGGGACAGAAGAACACTGAAGCTTTCTTT.

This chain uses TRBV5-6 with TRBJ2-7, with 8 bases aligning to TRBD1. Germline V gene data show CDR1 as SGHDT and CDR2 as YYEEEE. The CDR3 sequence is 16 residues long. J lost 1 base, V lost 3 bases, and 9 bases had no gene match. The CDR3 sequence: CASSSETGGFSYEQYF. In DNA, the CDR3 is TGTGCCAGCAGCTCTGAAACAGGGGGATTTTCCTACGAGCAGTACTTC. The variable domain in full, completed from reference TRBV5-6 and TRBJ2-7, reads DAGVTQSPTHLIKTRGQQVTLRCSPKSGHDTVSWYQQALGQGPQFIFQYYEEEERQRGNFPDRFSGHQFPNYSSELNVNALLLGDSALYLCASSSETGGFSYEQYFGPGTRLTVT.

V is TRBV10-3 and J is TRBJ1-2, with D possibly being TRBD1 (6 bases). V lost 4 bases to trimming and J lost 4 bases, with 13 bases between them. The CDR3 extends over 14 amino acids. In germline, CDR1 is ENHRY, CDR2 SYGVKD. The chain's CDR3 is CAISADGGIYGYTF. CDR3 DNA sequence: TGTGCCATCAGTGCGGACGGGGGCATCTATGGCTACACCTTC.

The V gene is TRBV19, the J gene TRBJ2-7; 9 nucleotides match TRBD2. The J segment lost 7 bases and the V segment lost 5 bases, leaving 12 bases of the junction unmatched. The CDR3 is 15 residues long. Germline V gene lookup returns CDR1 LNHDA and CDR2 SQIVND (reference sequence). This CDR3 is CASSFNSGGAGEQYF. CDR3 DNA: TGTGCCAGTAGTTTCAATAGCGGGGGAGCTGGGGAGCAGTACTTC.

This CDR3 is CSVAMQGGTYGYTF. The CDR3 DNA reads TGCAGCGTTGCCATGCAGGGAGGTACCTATGGCTACACCTTC. The chain uses TRBV29-1 and TRBJ1-2, with TRBD1 as a possible D gene (5 bases). The V end lost 4 bases, the J end lost 4 bases, and 16 bases lay between the germline ends. Germline V gene lookup returns CDR1 SQVTM and CDR2 ANQGSEA. The CDR3 spans 14 residues.

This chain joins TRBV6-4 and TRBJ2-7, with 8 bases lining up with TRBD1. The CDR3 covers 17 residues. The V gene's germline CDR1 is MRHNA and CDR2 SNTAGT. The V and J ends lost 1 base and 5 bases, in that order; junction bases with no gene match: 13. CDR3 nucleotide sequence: TGTGCCAGCAGTGACTGGGACAGGTGGCGGCCCGGTAACGAGCAGTACTTC. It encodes CASSDWDRWRPGNEQYF.

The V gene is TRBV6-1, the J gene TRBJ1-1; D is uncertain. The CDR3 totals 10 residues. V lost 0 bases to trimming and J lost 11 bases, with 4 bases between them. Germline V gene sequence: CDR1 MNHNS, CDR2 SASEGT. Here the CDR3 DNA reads TGTGCCAGCAGTGAAGCGGATGCTTTCTTT. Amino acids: CASSEADAFF.

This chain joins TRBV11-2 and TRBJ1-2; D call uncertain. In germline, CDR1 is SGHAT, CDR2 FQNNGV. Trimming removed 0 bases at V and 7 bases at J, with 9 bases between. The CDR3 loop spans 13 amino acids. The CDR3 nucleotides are TGTGCCAGCAGCTTAGAAAGGACTAGTGGCTACACCTTC. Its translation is CASSLERTSGYTF.